This T cell receptor beta chain was obtained from a study of blood T cell repertoires in COVID-19. Background on the study: PBMCs, B-cell-depleted T cells, or T cells were the source of the cDNA or gDNA that made up the material.

Per the authors' pipeline: The authors estimated nucleated cell counts from reference gene primer amplification. Sequenced by immunoSEQ multiplex PCR; TCRdb stores in-frame clones only, minus some. That table is the source of V, J and clone size, and D and trimming were worked out from the DNA. The data hold 310,000 or so clones, with more than 70% observed a single time. Trimming left V 4 bases short and J 1 base short, with 5 bases between. CDR1 SQVTM and CDR2 ANQGSEA come from the germline V gene. This CDR3 is 12 amino acids long. The specimen was peripheral blood. The receptor's source is a woman in her twenties or thirties with COVID-19, enrolled during active disease. This sequence joins TRBV29-1 and TRBJ1-3; D ambiguous. This CDR3 reads CSVGLSGNTIYF. Here the CDR3 DNA reads TGCAGCGTTGGACTTTCTGGAAACACCATATATTTT.